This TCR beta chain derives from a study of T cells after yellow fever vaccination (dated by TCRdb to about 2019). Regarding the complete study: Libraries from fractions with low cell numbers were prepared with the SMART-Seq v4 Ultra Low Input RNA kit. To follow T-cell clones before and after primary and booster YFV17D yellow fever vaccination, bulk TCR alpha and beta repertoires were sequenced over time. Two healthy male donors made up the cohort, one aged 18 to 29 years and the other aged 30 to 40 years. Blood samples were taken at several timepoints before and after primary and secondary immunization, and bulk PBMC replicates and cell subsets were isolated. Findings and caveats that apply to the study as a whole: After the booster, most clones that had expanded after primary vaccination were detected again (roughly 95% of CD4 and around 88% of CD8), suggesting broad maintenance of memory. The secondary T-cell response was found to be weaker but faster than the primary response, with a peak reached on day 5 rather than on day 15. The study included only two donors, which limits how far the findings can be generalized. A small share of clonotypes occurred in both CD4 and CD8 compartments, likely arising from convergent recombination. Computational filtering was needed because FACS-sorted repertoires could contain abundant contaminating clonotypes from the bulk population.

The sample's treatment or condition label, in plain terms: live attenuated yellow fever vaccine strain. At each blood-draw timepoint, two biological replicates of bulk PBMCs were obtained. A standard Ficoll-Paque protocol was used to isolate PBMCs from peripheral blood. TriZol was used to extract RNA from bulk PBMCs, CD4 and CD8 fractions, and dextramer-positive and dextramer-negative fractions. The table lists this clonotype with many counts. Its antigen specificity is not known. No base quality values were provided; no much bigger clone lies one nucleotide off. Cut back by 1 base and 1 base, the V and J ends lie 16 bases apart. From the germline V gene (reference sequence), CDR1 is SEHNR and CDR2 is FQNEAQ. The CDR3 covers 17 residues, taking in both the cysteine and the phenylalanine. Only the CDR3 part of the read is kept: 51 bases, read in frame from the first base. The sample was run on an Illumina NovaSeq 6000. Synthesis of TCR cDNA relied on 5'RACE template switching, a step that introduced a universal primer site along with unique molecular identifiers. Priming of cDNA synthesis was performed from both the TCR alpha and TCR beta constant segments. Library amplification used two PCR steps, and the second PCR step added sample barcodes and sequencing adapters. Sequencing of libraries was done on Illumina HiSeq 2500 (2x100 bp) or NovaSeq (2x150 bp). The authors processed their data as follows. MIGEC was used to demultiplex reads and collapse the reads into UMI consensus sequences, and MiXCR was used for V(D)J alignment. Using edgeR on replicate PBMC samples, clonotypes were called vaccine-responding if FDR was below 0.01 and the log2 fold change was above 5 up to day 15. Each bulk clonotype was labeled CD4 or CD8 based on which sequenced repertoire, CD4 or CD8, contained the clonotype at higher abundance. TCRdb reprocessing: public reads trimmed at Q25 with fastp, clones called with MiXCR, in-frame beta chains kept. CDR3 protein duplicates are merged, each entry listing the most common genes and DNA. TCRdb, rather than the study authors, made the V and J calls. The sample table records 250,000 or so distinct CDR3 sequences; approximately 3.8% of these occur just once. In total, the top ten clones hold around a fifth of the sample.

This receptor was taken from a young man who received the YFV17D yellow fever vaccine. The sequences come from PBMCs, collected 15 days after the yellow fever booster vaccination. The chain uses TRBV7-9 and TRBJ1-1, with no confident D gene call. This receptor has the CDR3 CASSLGLEEISNTEAFF. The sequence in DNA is TGTGCCAGCAGCTTAGGCCTGGAGGAGATATCGAACACTGAAGCTTTCTTT.